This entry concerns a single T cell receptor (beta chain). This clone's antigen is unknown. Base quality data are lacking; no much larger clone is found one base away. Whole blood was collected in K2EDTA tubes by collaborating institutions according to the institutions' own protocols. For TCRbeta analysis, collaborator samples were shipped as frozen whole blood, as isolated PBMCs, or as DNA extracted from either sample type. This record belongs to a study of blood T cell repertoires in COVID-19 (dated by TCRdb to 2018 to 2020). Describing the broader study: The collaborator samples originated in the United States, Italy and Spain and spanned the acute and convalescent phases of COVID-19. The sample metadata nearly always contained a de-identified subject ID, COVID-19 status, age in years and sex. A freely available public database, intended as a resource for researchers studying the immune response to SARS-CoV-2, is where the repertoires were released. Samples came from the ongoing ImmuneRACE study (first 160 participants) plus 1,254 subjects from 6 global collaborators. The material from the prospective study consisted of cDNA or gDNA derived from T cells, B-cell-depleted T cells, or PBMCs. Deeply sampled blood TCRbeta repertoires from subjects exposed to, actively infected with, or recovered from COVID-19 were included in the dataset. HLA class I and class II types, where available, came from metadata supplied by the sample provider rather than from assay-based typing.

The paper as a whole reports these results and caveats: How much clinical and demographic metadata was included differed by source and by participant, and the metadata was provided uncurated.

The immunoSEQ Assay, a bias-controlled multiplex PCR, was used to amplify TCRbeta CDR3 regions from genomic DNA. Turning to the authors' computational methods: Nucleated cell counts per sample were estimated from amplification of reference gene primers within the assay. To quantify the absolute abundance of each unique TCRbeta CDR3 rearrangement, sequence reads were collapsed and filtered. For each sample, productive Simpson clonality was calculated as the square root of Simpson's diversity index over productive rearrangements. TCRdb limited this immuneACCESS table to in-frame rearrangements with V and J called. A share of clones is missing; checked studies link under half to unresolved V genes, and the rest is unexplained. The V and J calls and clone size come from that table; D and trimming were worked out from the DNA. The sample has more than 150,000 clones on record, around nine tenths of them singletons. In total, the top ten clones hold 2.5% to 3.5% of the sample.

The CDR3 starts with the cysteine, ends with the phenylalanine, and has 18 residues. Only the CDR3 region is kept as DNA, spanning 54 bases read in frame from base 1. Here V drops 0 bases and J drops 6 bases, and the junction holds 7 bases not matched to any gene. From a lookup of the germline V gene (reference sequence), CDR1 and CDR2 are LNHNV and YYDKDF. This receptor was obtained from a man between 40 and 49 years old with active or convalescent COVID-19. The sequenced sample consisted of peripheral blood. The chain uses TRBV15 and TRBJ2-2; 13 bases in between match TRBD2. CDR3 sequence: CATSRDRLAGGLAGELFF. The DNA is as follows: TGTGCCACCAGCAGAGACCGACTAGCGGGGGGTTTGGCCGGGGAGCTGTTTTTT. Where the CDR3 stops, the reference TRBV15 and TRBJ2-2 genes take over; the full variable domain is DAMVIQNPRYQVTQFGKPVTLSCSQTLNHNVMYWYQQKSSQAPKLLFHYYDKDFNNEADTPDNFQSRRPNTSFCFLDIRSPGLGDTAMYLCATSRDRLAGGLAGELFFGEGSRLTVL.